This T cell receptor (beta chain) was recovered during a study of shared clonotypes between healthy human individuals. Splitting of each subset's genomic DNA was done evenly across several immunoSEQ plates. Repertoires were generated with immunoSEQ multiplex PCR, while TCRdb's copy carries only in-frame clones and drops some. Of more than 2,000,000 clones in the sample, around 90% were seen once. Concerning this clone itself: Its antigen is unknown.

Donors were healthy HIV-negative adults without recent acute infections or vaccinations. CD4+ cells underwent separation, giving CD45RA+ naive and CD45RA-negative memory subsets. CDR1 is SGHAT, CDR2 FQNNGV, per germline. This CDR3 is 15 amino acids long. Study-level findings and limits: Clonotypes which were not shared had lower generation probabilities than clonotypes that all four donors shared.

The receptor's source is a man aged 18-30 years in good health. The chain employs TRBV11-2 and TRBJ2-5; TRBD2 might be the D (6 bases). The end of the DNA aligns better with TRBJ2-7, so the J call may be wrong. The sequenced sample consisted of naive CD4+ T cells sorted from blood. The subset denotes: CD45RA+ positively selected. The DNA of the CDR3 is TGTGCCAGCAGCTCACAGCGGGTGGGGAGTTACGAGCAGTACTTC. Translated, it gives CASSSQRVGSYEQYF.